This TCR beta chain was found in a study of shared clonotypes between healthy human individuals. With 6 bases removed from V and 6 bases from J, the gap between germline ends came to 13 bases. The CDR3 runs to 13 residues. Looked up from germline, CDR1 is MNHNY and CDR2 is SVGAGI (reference sequence). Sequencing was at deep level. Here immunoSEQ multiplex PCR was the method, and the copy in TCRdb shows in-frame clones only, minus some. In the table there are about 1.5 million clones, around 98% of which are singletons. Sequencing used naive CD4+ T cells sorted from blood. As for subset: CD45RA+ positively selected. The source is a young man in good health. J is TRBJ2-3 and V is TRBV6-6, with no clear D. The CDR3 nucleotides are TGTGCCAGCAGAGTTTATGAGGAGGATACGCAGTATTTT. It yields the protein CASRVYEEDTQYF.